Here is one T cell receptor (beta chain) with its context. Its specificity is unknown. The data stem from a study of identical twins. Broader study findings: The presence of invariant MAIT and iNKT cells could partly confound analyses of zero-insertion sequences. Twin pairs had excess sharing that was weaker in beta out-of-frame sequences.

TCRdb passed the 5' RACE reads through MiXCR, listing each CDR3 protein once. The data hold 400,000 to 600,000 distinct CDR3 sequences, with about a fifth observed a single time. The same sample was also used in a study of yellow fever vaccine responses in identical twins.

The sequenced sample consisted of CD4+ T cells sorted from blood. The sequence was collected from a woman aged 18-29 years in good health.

The CDR3 region is CASSPSRLAEYEETQYF. The CDR3 region has the DNA TGTGCCAGCAGCCCATCCCGACTAGCGGAGTATGAAGAGACCCAGTACTTC. The chain uses TRBV3-1 and TRBJ2-5; 9 bases match TRBD2. V lost 4 bases and J lost 3; bases outside the gene matches: 12. The CDR3 extends over 17 amino acids. In germline, CDR1 is LGHDT, CDR2 YNNKEL (reference sequence).